These T cell receptor beta chains were read from a single sample in a study of blood T cell repertoires in COVID-19. The protocol was immunoSEQ multiplex PCR, while the TCRdb copy is restricted to in-frame clones and leaves out a portion. The sample lists under 200,000 clones, around 84% occurring once. Sequences were obtained from peripheral blood. These receptors all stem from a young man with active or convalescent COVID-19. Each CDR3 is given with its conserved first and last residue. D genes are given only for firm matches. Clone size is stated in some rows and not others, as once, few, many or a class when expanded.

size: -
D: -
V: TRBV5-4
J: TRBJ1-3
CDR3: CASSLWGGLGGNTIYF
DNA: TGTGCCAGCAGCTTGTGGGGGGGGCTAGGTGGAAACACCATATATTTT

size: -
D: TRBD1
V: TRBV20-1
J: TRBJ1-4
CDR3: CSASKGQPNEKLFF
DNA: TGCAGTGCTAGTAAGGGACAGCCTAATGAAAAACTGTTTTTT

size: -
D: TRBD1
V: TRBV12-3/TRBV12-4
J: TRBJ1-2
CDR3: CASSRRQGSGYTF
DNA: TGTGCCAGCAGTCGACGACAGGGCTCTGGCTACACCTTC

size: -
D: TRBD2
V: TRBV5-4
J: TRBJ2-1
CDR3: CASSPSGRSDNEQFF
DNA: TGTGCCAGCAGCCCCAGCGGGAGGAGTGACAATGAGCAGTTCTTC

size: -
D: -
V: TRBV6-6
J: TRBJ1-2
CDR3: CASSFRPGGENGYTF
DNA: TGTGCCAGCAGTTTCCGGCCGGGCGGGGAGAATGGCTACACCTTC

size: -
D: -
V: TRBV29-1
J: TRBJ1-3
CDR3: CSVDAGVSGNTIYF
DNA: TGCAGCGTTGATGCGGGGGTCTCTGGAAACACCATATATTTT

size: -
D: -
V: TRBV7-9
J: TRBJ1-3
CDR3: CASSLPDRSGNTIYF
DNA: TGTGCCAGCAGCCTTCCCGACAGGTCCGGAAACACCATATATTTT

size: -
D: -
V: TRBV10-3
J: TRBJ1-6
CDR3: CAINGRDHNSPLHF
DNA: TGTGCCATCAACGGGAGGGATCATAATTCACCCCTCCACTTT

size: -
D: -
V: TRBV19
J: TRBJ1-4
CDR3: CASTTGGGPWEKLFF
DNA: TGTGCCAGTACTACGGGAGGGGGGCCCTGGGAAAAACTGTTTTTT

size: once
D: -
V: TRBV7-2
J: TRBJ2-7
CDR3: CASSSDYLRRYEQYF
DNA: TGTGCCAGCAGCTCCGACTACCTTCGGCGGTACGAGCAGTACTTC

size: -
D: TRBD1
V: TRBV5-8
J: TRBJ1-1
CDR3: CASSTRTGNTEAFF
DNA: TGTGCCAGCAGCACCAGGACAGGGAACACTGAAGCTTTCTTT

size: once
D: -
V: TRBV3-1/TRBV3-2
J: TRBJ2-7
CDR3: CASSQDVQGDEQYF
DNA: TGTGCCAGCAGCCAAGACGTACAGGGCGACGAGCAGTACTTC

size: -
D: -
V: TRBV24-1
J: TRBJ1-2
CDR3: CATSDSRGGAFGYTF
DNA: TGTGCCACCAGTGATTCCCGGGGGGGGGCATTTGGCTACACCTTC

size: few
D: TRBD1
V: TRBV6-1
J: TRBJ1-5
CDR3: CASSEYSGTGANQPQHF
DNA: TGTGCCAGCAGTGAATATTCGGGGACAGGGGCCAATCAGCCCCAGCATTTT

size: -
D: TRBD2
V: TRBV19
J: TRBJ2-7
CDR3: CASSIAQTSGGYYEQYF
DNA: TGTGCCAGTAGTATAGCTCAAACTAGCGGGGGTTACTACGAGCAGTACTTC

size: -
D: TRBD1
V: TRBV5-8
J: TRBJ1-2
CDR3: CASSRDRVYGYTF
DNA: TGTGCCAGCAGTCGGGACAGGGTATATGGCTACACCTTC

size: -
D: TRBD2
V: TRBV7-9
J: TRBJ2-5
CDR3: CASSPSWQLAEETQYF
DNA: TGTGCCAGCAGCCCCTCCTGGCAGCTAGCGGAAGAGACCCAGTACTTC

size: -
D: TRBD1
V: TRBV3-1/TRBV3-2
J: TRBJ1-1
CDR3: CASSQFAGGVLTEAFF
DNA: TGTGCCAGCAGCCAATTTGCAGGGGGTGTGTTAACTGAAGCTTTCTTT

size: medium-sized
D: -
V: TRBV11-2
J: TRBJ1-1
CDR3: CASSSSGAAAAFF
DNA: TGTGCCAGCAGCTCGTCAGGGGCGGCAGCGGCTTTCTTT

size: -
D: -
V: TRBV7-6
J: TRBJ1-2
CDR3: CASSRGMGGSNYGYTF
DNA: TGTGCCAGCAGCCGTGGCATGGGGGGGTCAAACTATGGCTACACCTTC

size: -
D: -
V: TRBV12-5
J: TRBJ1-1
CDR3: CASGLVRAFF
DNA: TGTGCTAGTGGTTTGGTTCGGGCTTTCTTT

size: once
D: -
V: TRBV6-6
J: TRBJ1-5
CDR3: CATVQGANQPQHF
DNA: TGTGCCACCGTACAGGGAGCGAATCAGCCCCAGCATTTT

size: -
D: -
V: TRBV6-6
J: TRBJ1-1
CDR3: CASSGGREGVNTEAFF
DNA: TGTGCCAGCAGCGGGGGGCGAGAGGGGGTAAACACTGAAGCTTTCTTT

size: -
D: -
V: TRBV7-2
J: TRBJ1-2
CDR3: CASSLVSGAYTF
DNA: TGTGCCAGCAGCTTAGTATCAGGGGCCTACACCTTC

size: once
D: TRBD1
V: TRBV9
J: TRBJ1-4
CDR3: CASTRGANEKLFF
DNA: TGTGCCAGCACCAGGGGGGCTAATGAAAAACTGTTTTTT

size: -
D: -
V: TRBV9
J: TRBJ1-3
CDR3: CASSAEQGDTIYF
DNA: TGTGCCAGCAGCGCTGAACAGGGTGACACCATATATTTT

size: -
D: TRBD1
V: TRBV6-5
J: TRBJ2-5
CDR3: CASSSGTAQETQYF
DNA: TGTGCCAGCAGTTCGGGGACAGCCCAAGAGACCCAGTACTTC

size: -
D: -
V: TRBV6-5
J: TRBJ1-1
CDR3: CASSPSNTEAFF
DNA: TGTGCCAGCAGTCCATCGAACACTGAAGCTTTCTTT

size: -
D: -
V: TRBV5-1
J: TRBJ1-5
CDR3: CASSLGEPNQPQHF
DNA: TGCGCCAGCAGCTTGGGAGAGCCGAATCAGCCCCAGCATTTT

size: -
D: -
V: TRBV28
J: TRBJ1-1
CDR3: CASSFSGNTEAFF
DNA: TGTGCCAGCAGTTTTTCGGGTAACACTGAAGCTTTCTTT

size: -
D: -
V: TRBV9
J: TRBJ1-5
CDR3: CASSPTPSAGNQPQHF
DNA: TGTGCCAGCAGCCCAACCCCCAGCGCGGGCAATCAGCCCCAGCATTTT

size: -
D: -
V: TRBV4-3
J: TRBJ1-1
CDR3: CASSQEAGNRAEAFF
DNA: TGCGCCAGCAGCCAAGAGGCAGGGAACCGCGCTGAAGCTTTCTTT

size: few
D: TRBD1
V: TRBV14
J: TRBJ1-2
CDR3: CASSRRTGGDGYTF
DNA: TGTGCCAGCAGCCGCCGAACAGGGGGTGATGGCTACACCTTC

size: -
D: TRBD2
V: TRBV11-3
J: TRBJ2-5
CDR3: CASSGTSRGTQYF
DNA: TGTGCCAGCAGCGGGACTAGCCGAGGGACCCAGTACTTC

size: once
D: -
V: TRBV7-9
J: TRBJ1-4
CDR3: CASSRTPGQGVDEKLFF
DNA: TGTGCCAGCAGCCGTACCCCCGGGCAAGGGGTTGATGAAAAACTGTTTTTT

size: -
D: TRBD1
V: TRBV19
J: TRBJ2-7
CDR3: CASSNRGSMRSYEQYF
DNA: TGTGCCAGTAGTAACAGGGGTTCAATGAGGTCCTACGAGCAGTACTTC

size: -
D: -
V: TRBV4-1
J: TRBJ2-1
CDR3: CASSQGALNEQFF
DNA: TGCGCCAGCAGCCAGGGGGCTTTGAATGAGCAGTTCTTC

size: few
D: -
V: TRBV18
J: TRBJ1-5
CDR3: CASSPPTGANHQPQHF
DNA: TGTGCCAGCTCGCCTCCGACAGGAGCTAATCATCAGCCCCAGCATTTT

size: -
D: -
V: TRBV6-2/TRBV6-3
J: TRBJ1-1
CDR3: CASSYPGSAEAFF
DNA: TGTGCCAGCAGTTACCCGGGGTCGGCTGAAGCTTTCTTT

size: -
D: TRBD2
V: TRBV4-2
J: TRBJ2-5
CDR3: CASSQDLGLAAETQYF
DNA: TGTGCCAGCAGCCAAGATCTGGGACTAGCGGCTGAGACCCAGTACTTC

size: -
D: -
V: TRBV11-2
J: TRBJ1-4
CDR3: CASSLALRRAVTKEKLFF
DNA: TGTGCCAGCAGCTTAGCTCTCCGGAGAGCAGTGACGAAAGAAAAACTGTTTTTT

size: -
D: -
V: TRBV3-1/TRBV3-2
J: TRBJ2-5
CDR3: CASSRTPVTPYF
DNA: TGTGCCAGCAGCCGCACCCCGGTCACGCCGTACTTC

size: -
D: -
V: TRBV15
J: TRBJ2-4
CDR3: CATSSAGTSWAKNIQYF
DNA: TGTGCCACCAGCAGTGCTGGCACTAGCTGGGCCAAAAACATTCAGTACTTC

size: -
D: TRBD1
V: TRBV27
J: TRBJ2-7
CDR3: CASGPVTGGRYEQYF
DNA: TGTGCCAGCGGACCCGTGACAGGGGGGCGGTACGAGCAGTACTTC